This entry concerns a single TCR beta chain. Profiled with immunoSEQ multiplex PCR; TCRdb holds only in-frame clones, not every one. The repertoire includes around 120,000 clones, about nine tenths of them detected once, and around 8.7% sits in the top ten. These data are taken from a study of control samples from healthy donors and cancer patients. Germline CDR1 is MNHEY and CDR2 is SVGAGI. The CDR3 is 13 residues long. Deletions cut 6 bases from V and 6 bases from J, with 14 bases between. The sequencing sample was made of blood. The chain has TRBV6-5 and TRBJ1-1; D gene ambiguous. The receptor was isolated from a man in his forties in good health. CDR3 in amino acids: CASSIPPGAEAFF. The CDR3, as DNA: TGTGCCAGCAGCATTCCCCCCGGGGCTGAAGCTTTCTTT.